The present TCR beta chain was sequenced within a study of spatial heterogeneity in lung cancer. The time point was: sample taken at primary tumor resection. Researchers sequenced whole RNA taken from tumor, nontumor lung or frozen PBMC without sorting. This clonotype was seen at least ten times. TCRdb re-analysed the 5' RACE reads in MiXCR, keeping a single row per CDR3 protein. The sample contains roughly 40,000 distinct CDR3 sequences, 6% to 7% of which appear only once. The germline CDR1 and CDR2 sequences are KGHDR and SFDVKD. The CDR3 runs to 16 residues. The V and J ends lost 0 bases and 5 bases, in that order; junction bases with no gene match: 2.

The rearrangement joins TRBV24-1 to TRBJ2-3; 12 bases fit TRBD2. The starting material was PBMCs, obtained at surgery. The TCR originated in a female donor with early-stage non-small cell lung cancer. CDR3 region: CATSDLKLAGGDTQYF. CDR3 nucleotides: TGTGCCACCAGTGATTTGAAACTAGCGGGGGGAGATACGCAGTATTTT.